This TCR beta chain was retrieved from a study of Graves' ophthalmopathy and Graves' hyperthyroidism (dated by TCRdb to 2017 to 2018). In terms of the full investigation: Peripheral blood was collected at initial diagnosis, before any treatment. In six hyperthyroidism patients, T-cell repertoires of thyroid tissue and blood were compared. In total, 120 to 150 blood samples were TCR-sequenced: 43 ophthalmopathy, some 75 hyperthyroidism and about 17 hyperthyroidism-to-ophthalmopathy patients. An independent validation cohort was composed of approximately 19 hyperthyroidism patients and about 17 patients who later progressed from hyperthyroidism to ophthalmopathy. Following sampling, methimazole starting at 30 mg daily was administered to hyperthyroidism patients, and high-dose intravenous methylprednisolone was administered to ophthalmopathy patients. The roughly 94 discovery patients were randomly split 7:3 into training and test sets. To explore V-J signatures distinguishing ophthalmopathy from hyperthyroidism, a discovery set of about a hundred patients (fewer than 45 ophthalmopathy, 55 to 60 stable hyperthyroidism) was enrolled. TCR beta repertoire signatures were used to distinguish Graves' ophthalmopathy from Graves' hyperthyroidism and to predict progression to ophthalmopathy. Overall study outcomes, separate from this receptor: In validation, the model predicted ophthalmopathy progression with about 71% sensitivity and approximately 72% specificity; 12 predicted patients were CT-confirmed with GO in a median of about 7.1 months. Among expanded thyroid clonotypes with frequency above 0.001, most also showed up in blood, which suggests that blood repertoires may reflect the thyroid immune response. No statistical method was used to predetermine the sample size, and group allocation was not hidden from the investigators. In cross-validation, the 13-signature model distinguished ophthalmopathy from stable hyperthyroidism with about 87% sensitivity and about 84% specificity, and in the test set the corresponding values were about 80% and 75%.

CDR3 length: 14 amino acids, cysteine to phenylalanine. Only the CDR3 DNA is retained, 42 bases long and in frame from the first base. Looking up the germline V gene yields CDR1 SGHRS and CDR2 YFSETQ. The trim is 5 bases for V and 2 bases for J, with a gap of 13 bases between the germline ends. This clonotype was recorded many times. Its antigen remains unidentified. Base qualities are not at hand, and no much larger clone is one base apart. For repertoire sequencing, TCR beta CDR3 regions were amplified from RNA transcripts. A first-round RT-PCR used HTBI primers with the Qiagen OneStep RT-PCR kit, followed by a second-round multiplex PCR, size selection and purification. Sequencing of the libraries was carried out on an Illumina HiSeq2000 in paired-end mode with 100 bp reads. The source study handled its data this way. Reads were processed with SOAPnuke, discarding reads with adapters, uncalled bases, mean Phred below 15, or no exact constant-primer or identifier match. COPE v1.2.5 was used to merge the high-quality paired reads. Each unique nucleotide sequence was defined as a clonotype, and clonotypes were aligned to IMGT TRB V, D and J references with MiTCR v1.1. The analysis was limited to V-J combinations with a frequency above 0.0001, which together covered more than 99% of repertoires. For each V-J combination, a TCR clonal expansion and chaos score was defined as F50 clonal expansion divided by the chaos observed in the TCRdist matrix. Welch's t-statistics and random forest were used to reduce features to about 14 V-J combinations, which were fed into a naive Bayes classifier. The similarity between thyroid and blood repertoires was quantified using the Morisita-Horn index. TCRdb redid the processing of the public reads, applying fastp at Q25 and MiXCR, and retained in-frame beta chains. Every entry covers one CDR3 protein and lists the most common genes and DNA from its rows. The V and J calls shown here were made by TCRdb, not taken from the authors' results. The table for this sample lists 400,000 to 450,000 distinct CDR3 sequences; roughly 21% of them were counted only once. The ten largest clones add up to 2.5% to 3.5% of the sample.

Hyperthyroidism was considered stable if no progression to ophthalmopathy occurred within 18 months of follow-up. The hyperthyroidism patients were 18 to 65 years old and newly diagnosed, with a disease duration of less than 2 months. Patients with other autoimmune diseases, uncontrolled infections, pregnancy or lactation were excluded. Diagnosis relied on clinical symptoms, serum thyroxine, TRAb, thyroid ultrasound and orbital computed tomography. Ficoll-Paque density gradient centrifugation was used to isolate PBMCs from approximately 10 ml of fresh peripheral blood. Total RNA was extracted using Trizol reagent, and RNA quality was checked on an Agilent 2100 Bioanalyzer.

This chain is built from TRBV5-1 and TRBJ1-2, with no confident D gene call. What was sequenced was peripheral blood. The TCR comes from a woman aged 18-29 years with stable Graves' hyperthyroidism. Donor details come from another sample of the same person, matched by shared clones. At the DNA level, the sequence is TGCGCCAGCAGTAGGAGGCTCACCAACTATGGCTACACCTTC. This codes for CASSRRLTNYGYTF. Supplemented by the reference TRBV5-1 and TRBJ1-2 proteins around the CDR3, the complete variable domain is KAGVTQTPRYLIKTRGQQVTLSCSPISGHRSVSWYQQTPGQGLQFLFEYFSETQRNKGNFPGRFSGRQFSNSRSEMNVSTLELGDSALYLCASSRRLTNYGYTFGSGTRLTVV.